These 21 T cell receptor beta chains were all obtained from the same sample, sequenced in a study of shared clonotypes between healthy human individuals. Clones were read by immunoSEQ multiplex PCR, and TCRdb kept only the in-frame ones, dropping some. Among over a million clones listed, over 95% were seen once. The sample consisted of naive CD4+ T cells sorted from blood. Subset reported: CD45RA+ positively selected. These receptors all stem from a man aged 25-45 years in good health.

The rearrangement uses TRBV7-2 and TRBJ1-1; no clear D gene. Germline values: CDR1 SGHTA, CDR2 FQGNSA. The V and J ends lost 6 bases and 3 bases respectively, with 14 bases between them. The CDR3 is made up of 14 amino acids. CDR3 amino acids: CASRSGIEHTEAFF. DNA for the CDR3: TGTGCCAGCAGATCAGGCATCGAGCACACTGAAGCTTTCTTT.

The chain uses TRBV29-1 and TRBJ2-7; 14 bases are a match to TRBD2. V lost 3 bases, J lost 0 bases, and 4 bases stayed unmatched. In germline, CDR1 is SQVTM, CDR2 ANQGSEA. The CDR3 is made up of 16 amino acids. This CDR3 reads CSVDGTSGSLSYEQYF. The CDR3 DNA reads TGCAGCGTTGACGGGACTAGCGGGAGTCTCTCCTACGAGCAGTACTTC.

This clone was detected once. CDR3 protein: CASSRDGLYEQYF. In DNA form, the CDR3 reads TGTGCCAGCAGCCGGGACGGTCTCTACGAGCAGTACTTC. V usage is TRBV5-4 and J usage is TRBJ2-7, with D perhaps given as TRBD1 or TRBD2 (5 bases each). Between the trimmed V and J ends, which lost 4 bases and 3 bases, there was a span of 11 bases. The CDR3 extends over 13 amino acids. Germline V CDR1 and CDR2: SGHNT, YYREEE (reference sequence).

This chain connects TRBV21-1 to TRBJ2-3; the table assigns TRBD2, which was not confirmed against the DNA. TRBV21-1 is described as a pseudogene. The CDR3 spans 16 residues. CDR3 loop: CASSKALCGSSDTQYF. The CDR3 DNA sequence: TGTGCCAGCAGCAAAGCGCTTTGCGGGAGTTCAGATACGCAGTATTTT.

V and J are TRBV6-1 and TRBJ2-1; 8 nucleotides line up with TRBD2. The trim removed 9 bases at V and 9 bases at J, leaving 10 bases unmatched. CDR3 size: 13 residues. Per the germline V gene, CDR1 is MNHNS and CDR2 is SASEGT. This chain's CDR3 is CASSGTSFFEQFF. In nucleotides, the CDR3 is TGTGCCAGTTCCGGGACTAGTTTTTTTGAGCAGTTCTTC.

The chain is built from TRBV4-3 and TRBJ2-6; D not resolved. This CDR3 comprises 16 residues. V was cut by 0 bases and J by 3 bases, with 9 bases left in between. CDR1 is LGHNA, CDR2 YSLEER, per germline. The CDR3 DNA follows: TGCGCCAGCAGCCAAGAGGGCGGCTATGGGGCCAACGTCCTGACTTTC. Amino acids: CASSQEGGYGANVLTF.

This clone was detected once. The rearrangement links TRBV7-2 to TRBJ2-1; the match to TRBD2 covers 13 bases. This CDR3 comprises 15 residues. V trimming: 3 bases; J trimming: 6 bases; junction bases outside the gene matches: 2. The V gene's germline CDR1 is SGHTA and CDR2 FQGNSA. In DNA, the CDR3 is TGTGCCAGCAGCTTCCGACTAGCGGGAGGCAATGAGCAGTTCTTC. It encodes CASSFRLAGGNEQFF.

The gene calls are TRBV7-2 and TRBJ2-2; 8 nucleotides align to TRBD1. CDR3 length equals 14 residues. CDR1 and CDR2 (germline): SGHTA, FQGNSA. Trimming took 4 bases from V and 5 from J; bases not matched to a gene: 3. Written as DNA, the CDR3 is TGTGCCAGCAGCTCATGGACAGGGACCGGGGAGCTGTTTTTT. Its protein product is CASSSWTGTGELFF.

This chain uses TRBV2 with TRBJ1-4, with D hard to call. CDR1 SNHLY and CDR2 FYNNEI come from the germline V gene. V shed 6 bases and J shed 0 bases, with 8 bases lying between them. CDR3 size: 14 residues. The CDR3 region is CASRPGSTNEKLFF. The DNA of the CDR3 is TGTGCCAGCAGACCCGGCTCAACTAATGAAAAACTGTTTTTT.

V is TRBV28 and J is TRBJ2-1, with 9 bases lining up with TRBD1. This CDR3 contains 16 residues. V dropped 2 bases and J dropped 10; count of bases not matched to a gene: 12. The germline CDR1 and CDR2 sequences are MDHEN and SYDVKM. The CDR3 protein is CASSLKDRGPRGEQFF. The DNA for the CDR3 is TGTGCCAGCAGTTTAAAGGACAGGGGACCTCGAGGGGAGCAGTTCTTC. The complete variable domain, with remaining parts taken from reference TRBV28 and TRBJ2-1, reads DVKVTQSSRYLVKRTGEKVFLECVQDMDHENMFWYRQDPGLGLRLIYFSYDVKMKEKGDIPEGYSVSREKKERFSLILESASTNQTSMYLCASSLKDRGPRGEQFFGPGTRLTVL.

DNA for the CDR3: TGCGCCAGCAGTGTCGAGGATAACACTGAAGCTTTCTTT. As protein: CASSVEDNTEAFF. This chain joins TRBV10-1 and TRBJ1-1; no reliable D call. Between the trimmed V and J ends, which lost 4 bases and 2 bases, there was a span of 8 bases. Germline V lookup: CDR1 WNHNN, CDR2 SYGVQD (reference sequence). CDR3 length equals 13 residues.

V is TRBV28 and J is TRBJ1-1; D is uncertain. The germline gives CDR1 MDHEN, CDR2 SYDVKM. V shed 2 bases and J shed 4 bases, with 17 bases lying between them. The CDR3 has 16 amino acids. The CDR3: CASSLISGTDLTEAFF. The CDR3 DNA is TGTGCCAGCAGTTTAATTAGCGGAACTGACCTCACTGAAGCTTTCTTT.

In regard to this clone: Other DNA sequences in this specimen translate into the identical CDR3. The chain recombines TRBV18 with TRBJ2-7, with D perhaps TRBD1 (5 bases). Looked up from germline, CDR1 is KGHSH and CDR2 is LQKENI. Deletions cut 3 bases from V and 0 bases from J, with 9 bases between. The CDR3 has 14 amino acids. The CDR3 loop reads CASSPKDSSYEQYF. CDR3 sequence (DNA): TGTGCCAGCTCACCCAAAGACAGCTCCTACGAGCAGTACTTC.

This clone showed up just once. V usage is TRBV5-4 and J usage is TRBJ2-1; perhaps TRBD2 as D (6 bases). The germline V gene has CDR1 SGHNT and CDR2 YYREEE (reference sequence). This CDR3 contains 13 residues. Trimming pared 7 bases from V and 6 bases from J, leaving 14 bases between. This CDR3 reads CASRLAGSNEQFF. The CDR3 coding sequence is TGTGCCAGCCGCCTCGCGGGGTCCAATGAGCAGTTCTTC. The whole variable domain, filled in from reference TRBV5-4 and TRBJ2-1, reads ETGVTQSPTHLIKTRGQQVTLRCSSQSGHNTVSWYQQALGQGPQFIFQYYREEENGRGNFPPRFSGLQFPNYSSELNVNALELDDSALYLCASRLAGSNEQFFGPGTRLTVL.

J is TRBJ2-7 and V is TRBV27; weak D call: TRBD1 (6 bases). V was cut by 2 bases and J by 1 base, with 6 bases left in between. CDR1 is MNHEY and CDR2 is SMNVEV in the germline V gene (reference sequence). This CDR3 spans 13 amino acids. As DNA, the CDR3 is TGTGCCAGCAGTTTAGACAGGTCCTACGAGCAGTACTTC. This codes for CASSLDRSYEQYF.

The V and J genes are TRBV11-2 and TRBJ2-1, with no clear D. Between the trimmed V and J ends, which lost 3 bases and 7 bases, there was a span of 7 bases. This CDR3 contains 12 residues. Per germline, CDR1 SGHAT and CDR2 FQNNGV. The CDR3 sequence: CASSLGMNEQFF. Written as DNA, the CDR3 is TGTGCCAGCAGCTTGGGGATGAATGAGCAGTTCTTC.

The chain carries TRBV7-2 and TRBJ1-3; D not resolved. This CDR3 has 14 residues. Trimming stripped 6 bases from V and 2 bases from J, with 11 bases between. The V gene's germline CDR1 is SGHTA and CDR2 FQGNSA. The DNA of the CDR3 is TGTGCCAGCAGTTGGCGAGGCCCTGGAAACACCATATATTTT. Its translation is CASSWRGPGNTIYF.

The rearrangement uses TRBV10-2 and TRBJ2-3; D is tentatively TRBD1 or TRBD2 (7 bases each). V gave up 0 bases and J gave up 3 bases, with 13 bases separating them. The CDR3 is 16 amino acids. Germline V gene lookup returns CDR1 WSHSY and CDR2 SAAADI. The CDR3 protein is CASSESRRGGTDTQYF. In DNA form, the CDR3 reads TGCGCCAGCAGTGAGTCCCGCAGGGGGGGGACAGATACGCAGTATTTT.

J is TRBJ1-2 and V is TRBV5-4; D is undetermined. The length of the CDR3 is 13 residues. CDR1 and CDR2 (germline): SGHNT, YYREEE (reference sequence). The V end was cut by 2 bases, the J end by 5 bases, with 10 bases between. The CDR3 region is CASSFGRPYGYTF. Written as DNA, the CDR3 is TGTGCCAGCAGCTTCGGCAGGCCGTATGGCTACACCTTC.

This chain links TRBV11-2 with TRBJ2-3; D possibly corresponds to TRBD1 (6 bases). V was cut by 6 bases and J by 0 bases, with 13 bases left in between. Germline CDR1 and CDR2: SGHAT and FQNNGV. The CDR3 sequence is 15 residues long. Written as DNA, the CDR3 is TGTGCCAGCAGTGGACAGCTTATAAGCACAGATACGCAGTATTTT. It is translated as CASSGQLISTDTQYF.

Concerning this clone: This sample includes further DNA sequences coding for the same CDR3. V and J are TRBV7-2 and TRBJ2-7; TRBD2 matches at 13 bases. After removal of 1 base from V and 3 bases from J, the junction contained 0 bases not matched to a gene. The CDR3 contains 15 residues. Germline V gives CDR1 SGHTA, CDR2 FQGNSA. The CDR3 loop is CASSLGLAGGYEQYF. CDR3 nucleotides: TGTGCCAGCAGCTTAGGACTAGCGGGAGGCTACGAGCAGTACTTC. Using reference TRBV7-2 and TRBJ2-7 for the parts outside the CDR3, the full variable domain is GAGVSQSPSNKVTEKGKDVELRCDPISGHTALYWYRQSLGQGLEFLIYFQGNSAPDKSGLPSDRFSAERTGGSVSTLTIQRTQQEDSAVYLCASSLGLAGGYEQYFGPGTRLTVT.